This TCR beta chain was identified during a study of T-cell memory formation after mild COVID-19. Study background: Largely donor-specific TCR clusters were found. Whole-study findings and limits: Researchers report contracting CD4+ clones mostly in CM and EM, with CD8+ clones in EMRA.

This clonotype has only a few counts. Its antigen is still unknown. cDNA libraries for TCR alpha and TCR beta, carrying sample barcodes and UMIs, came from 5'RACE with constant-segment primers. TCRdb called the 5' RACE reads again in MiXCR, with one record for every CDR3 protein. This table has approximately 490,000 distinct CDR3 sequences, 20% appearing once. In germline, CDR1 is LGHNA, CDR2 YSLEER. The J segment lost 2 bases and the V segment lost 2 bases, leaving 8 bases of the junction unmatched. The length of the CDR3 is 17 residues. This TCR was sampled from an adult woman who had mild COVID-19 (a few samples of this study predate the infection). Cell type and time point are not known. This chain joins TRBV4-3 and TRBJ2-7; 11 bases are shared with TRBD2. Input material: PBMCs or a T cell subset sorted from them (not recorded which). CDR3 DNA sequence: TGCGCCAGCAGCCAACCTGGGACTAGCGGAGTCCCCTACGAGCAGTACTTC. Amino acid sequence: CASSQPGTSGVPYEQYF.